This TCR beta chain originates from a study of blood T cell repertoires in COVID-19. Measured with immunoSEQ multiplex PCR; TCRdb has only the in-frame clones, and not every one. Seen here are a few hundred thousand clones, about nine tenths observed once, and the top ten hold 6.9%. This CDR3 region has 15 residues. Trimming took 1 base from V and 1 from J, leaving 9 bases between them. Germline V gene lookup returns CDR1 LGHNA and CDR2 YSLEER. V gene TRBV4-3 combines with J gene TRBJ2-3; no firm D call. Sequencing was carried out using peripheral blood. This sequence originates from a woman in her 30s who had recovered from COVID-19. The CDR3 sequence: CASSQGTTRTDTQYF. The CDR3 DNA is TGCGCCAGCAGCCAAGGAACGACTCGCACAGATACGCAGTATTTT.